A selection of T cell receptor beta chains follows, all from one sample in a study of post-analysis software for immune sequencing data. TCRdb reprocessed the PCR reads with MiXCR, giving one entry per CDR3 protein. The sample records roughly 410,000 distinct CDR3 sequences, approximately 33% being singletons. Sequencing was done on a sample of blood. The receptors were sampled from a girl aged 5-17 years with multiple sclerosis. The CDR3 runs from the conserved cysteine through the conserved F or W.

j_gene	v_gene	CDR3aa
TRBJ2-1	TRBV7-3	CASSLNGGPYNEQFF
TRBJ2-7	TRBV14	CASSMRVAPYEQYF
TRBJ2-7	TRBV4-1	CASSQVMGYEQYF
TRBJ2-5	TRBV28	CASREGGAREETQYF
TRBJ2-1	TRBV24-1	CATSEAAGGYNEQFF
TRBJ1-1	TRBV29-1	CSVAENTEAFF
TRBJ2-7	TRBV20-1	CSATGTDSYEQYF
TRBJ1-4	TRBV4-3	CASSQEGGPSGNEKLFF
TRBJ1-4	TRBV5-1	CASSLGQFHEKLFF
TRBJ1-2	TRBV12-3/TRBV12-4	CASSLSFTEANYGYTF
TRBJ2-7	TRBV7-8	CASSRRDSPYEQYF
TRBJ2-7	TRBV18	CASARASYGQYF
TRBJ2-7	TRBV5-1	CASSLLRVLSGTYEQYF
TRBJ1-1	TRBV6-6	CASTPQGRWEAFF
TRBJ2-3	TRBV28	CASSSGQGLTDTQYF
TRBJ2-1	TRBV7-3	CASSLIGGANNEQFF
TRBJ2-5	TRBV20-1	CSANPISAQETQYF
TRBJ2-1	TRBV30	CAWSGGEQFF
TRBJ1-1	TRBV5-5	CASSPRLNTEAFF
TRBJ2-7	TRBV6-5	CASTRGLAGAYEQYF
TRBJ1-1	TRBV7-2	CASSPSGLKNTEAFF
TRBJ2-1	TRBV4-3	CASSQGLGNEQFF
TRBJ2-3	TRBV6-5	CASSKQRGSTDAQYF
TRBJ2-6	TRBV12-3/TRBV12-4	CASTPASSGANVLTF
TRBJ1-2	TRBV10-3	CAISFGQGNYGHTF
TRBJ2-7	TRBV20-1	CSASSWGASSYEQYF
TRBJ1-1	TRBV19	CASSTQGLTNTEAFF
.	TRBV12-3/TRBV12-4	CASSLVWERETQYF
.	TRBV6-1	CASSEIAWGSYEQYF
TRBJ1-2	TRBV28	CASKAYRGSNYGYTF
TRBJ2-2	TRBV6-2/TRBV6-3	CASSYRGWAGNTGELFF
TRBJ1-1	TRBV29-1	CSATGLPPWNTEAFF
TRBJ2-3	TRBV28	CASSFISGGAGSDTQYF
TRBJ2-1	TRBV13	CASGPWGGEQFF
TRBJ1-5	TRBV28	CASISFGNQPQHF
TRBJ1-2	TRBV28	CASSFGMDRNGYTF
TRBJ2-1	TRBV9	CASSAFNVAGGYNEQFF
TRBJ2-1	TRBV15	CATSRAGVLGEQFF
TRBJ1-6	TRBV7-2	CASSSGRNNSPLHF
TRBJ1-1	TRBV12-3/TRBV12-4	CASSLGGAGGTEAFF
TRBJ1-1	TRBV27	CASSITGGAVGTEAFF
TRBJ1-2	TRBV24-1	CATSDFKGGYTF
TRBJ1-6	TRBV20-1	CSASPGSSYNSPLHF
TRBJ1-2	TRBV7-2	CASSFVGGNYGYTF
TRBJ1-5	TRBV5-1	CASSPDGGDTSNQPQHF
.	TRBV6-5	CASSYSIEYIQYF
TRBJ2-1	TRBV7-8	CASSLEGTGGPGEQFF
TRBJ2-1	TRBV5-5	CASSLAGLAPGSYNEQFF
TRBJ2-2	TRBV12-3/TRBV12-4	CASTSPKGSFAGELFF
TRBJ2-3	TRBV29-1	CSVTGQVYSTDTQYF
TRBJ2-3	TRBV28	CASSPAGTSTDTQYF
TRBJ2-1	TRBV5-1	CASSAHGTRTYNEQFF